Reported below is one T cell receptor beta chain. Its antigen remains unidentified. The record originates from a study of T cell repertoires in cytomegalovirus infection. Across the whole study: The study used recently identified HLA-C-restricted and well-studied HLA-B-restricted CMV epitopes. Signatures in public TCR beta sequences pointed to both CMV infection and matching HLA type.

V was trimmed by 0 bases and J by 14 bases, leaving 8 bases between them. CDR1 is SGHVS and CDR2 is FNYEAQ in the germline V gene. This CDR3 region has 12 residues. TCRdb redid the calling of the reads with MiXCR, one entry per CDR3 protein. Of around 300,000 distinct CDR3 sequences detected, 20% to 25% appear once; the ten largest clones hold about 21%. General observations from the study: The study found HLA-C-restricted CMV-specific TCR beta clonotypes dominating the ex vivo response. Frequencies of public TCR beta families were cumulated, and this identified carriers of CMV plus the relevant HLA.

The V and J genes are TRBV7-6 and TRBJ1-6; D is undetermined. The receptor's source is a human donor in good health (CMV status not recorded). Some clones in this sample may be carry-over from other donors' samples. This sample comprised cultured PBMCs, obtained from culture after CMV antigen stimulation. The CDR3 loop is CASSLAPGALHF. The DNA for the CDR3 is TGTGCCAGCAGCTTAGCCCCCGGCGCCCTCCACTTT.